This T cell receptor beta chain comes out of a study of blood T cell repertoires in COVID-19 (dated by TCRdb to 2020 to 2022). About the investigation overall: Samples covering the acute and convalescent phases of COVID-19 were provided by collaborators in the United States, Italy and Spain. The material from the prospective study consisted of cDNA or gDNA derived from T cells, B-cell-depleted T cells, or PBMCs. Subjects who had been exposed to COVID-19, were actively infected with it, or had recovered from it provided the deeply sampled blood TCRbeta repertoires that made up the dataset. A freely available public database, intended as a resource for researchers studying the immune response to SARS-CoV-2, is where the repertoires were released. The samples were drawn from two sources: the first 160 participants of the ongoing ImmuneRACE study, and over 1,000 subjects contributed by 6 global collaborators. A de-identified subject ID, COVID-19 status, age in years and sex were almost always included in the sample metadata. Where available, HLA class I and class II types were obtained from metadata supplied by the sample provider rather than from assay-based typing.

Another Seattle source contributed samples from volunteer blood donors who had recovered from COVID-19. Collaborating institutions collected whole blood in K2EDTA tubes following their own protocols. For TCRbeta analysis, collaborators shipped samples in one of three forms: frozen whole blood, isolated PBMCs, or DNA extracted from either of those sample types. The immunoSEQ Assay, a bias-controlled multiplex PCR, was used to amplify TCRbeta CDR3 regions from genomic DNA. The authors' pipeline ran thus. The number of nucleated cells in each sample was estimated by amplification of reference gene primers within the assay. Sequence reads were collapsed and filtered to measure the absolute abundance of every unique TCRbeta CDR3 rearrangement. For each sample, productive Simpson clonality was calculated as the square root of Simpson's diversity index across productive rearrangements. The table comes from immuneACCESS by way of TCRdb, which keeps in-frame sequences with V and J called. Part of the clones is missing from these tables; in studies checked, under half for an unresolved V gene and the rest for unknown reasons. Clonal size and the V and J genes are those of that table, whereas D and trimming came from the DNA. The sample contains 230,000 or so clones, 65% to 90% of them found a single time. Clones ranked in the top ten supply approximately 2.3% of the sample.

Here is what the overall study found, with its caveats: The quantity of clinical and demographic metadata differed by source and by participant and was supplied without curation.

As encoded in the germline V gene, CDR1 is SGHTA while CDR2 is FQGNSA. Trimming takes 1 base from V and 4 bases from J, and the germline ends sit 10 bases apart. From the cysteine through the phenylalanine, the CDR3 covers 14 amino acids. Only CDR3 DNA remains: 42 bases, in frame from the first base. Details on this clone: The specificity of this receptor is unknown. Per-base quality was not reported, and no clone a single base away is much larger than it.

Material for sequencing was peripheral blood. The receptor comes from a man aged 35 to 55 who had recovered from COVID-19. The V and J genes are TRBV7-2 and TRBJ1-2; the D gene is possibly TRBD1, with 5 bases matching. This receptor has the CDR3 CASSLVQGGYGYTF. The DNA is as follows: TGTGCCAGCAGCTTAGTTCAGGGCGGCTATGGCTACACCTTC.